The source of this T cell receptor (beta chain) is a study of T-cell reconstitution after alpha-beta-depleted transplantation in children. Unique molecular identifiers featured in how the TCRbeta library was prepared. TCRdb fed the PCR reads into MiXCR, producing one record per CDR3 protein. The sample gives a few hundred thousand distinct CDR3 sequences, just over 20% of which show up once; 3% to 4% is in the top ten. There are a few counts of this clonotype. This receptor was obtained from a human donor who donated a stem cell graft to a child with acute myeloid leukemia. Here the sequenced sample was PBMCs from the stem cell graft donor, taken from the stem cell graft.

In DNA form, the CDR3 reads TGCGCCAGCAGCTTGGGTTTGGCTCCCTCTGAGAGTGGAGATACGCAGTATTTT. It codes for CASSLGLAPSESGDTQYF. The genes are TRBV5-1 and TRBJ2-3; D gene unclear. In germline, CDR1 is SGHRS, CDR2 YFSETQ. This CDR3 contains 18 residues. Trimming removed 0 bases at V and 5 bases at J, with 22 bases between.